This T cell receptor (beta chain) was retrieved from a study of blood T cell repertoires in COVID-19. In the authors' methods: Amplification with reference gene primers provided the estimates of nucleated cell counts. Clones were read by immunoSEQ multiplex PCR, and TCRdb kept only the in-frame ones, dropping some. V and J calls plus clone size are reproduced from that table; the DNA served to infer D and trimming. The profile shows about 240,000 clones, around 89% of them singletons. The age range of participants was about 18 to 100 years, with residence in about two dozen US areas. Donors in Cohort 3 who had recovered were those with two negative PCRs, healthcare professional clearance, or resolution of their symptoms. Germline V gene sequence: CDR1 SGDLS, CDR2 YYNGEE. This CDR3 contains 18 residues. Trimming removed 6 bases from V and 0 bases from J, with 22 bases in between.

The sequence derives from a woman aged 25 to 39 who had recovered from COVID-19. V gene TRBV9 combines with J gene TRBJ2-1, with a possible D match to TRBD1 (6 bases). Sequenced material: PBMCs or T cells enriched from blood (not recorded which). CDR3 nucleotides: TGTGCCAGCACTCACTACTCAGGGGCCCTGTACTCCTACAATGAGCAGTTCTTC. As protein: CASTHYSGALYSYNEQFF.